These T cell receptor beta chains were read from a single sample in a study of T cell responses to AZD1222 COVID-19 vaccine. Clones were read by immunoSEQ multiplex PCR, and TCRdb kept only the in-frame ones, dropping some. The table lists some 200,000 clones, roughly nine tenths of them singletons. The specimen comprised peripheral blood, sampled 28 days after the second AZD1222 dose. The source of these receptors is an adult who received the AZD1222 COVID-19 vaccine. Each CDR3 is given without its conserved first and last residue. A D gene is named only where the DNA matches it firmly.

>-|TRBV6-6
ASSRWGRTDRNQPQH
>-|TRBV5-6
ASTRTSGEAYEQY
>-|TRBV24-1
ATSDLGGISNQPQH
>TRBD1|TRBV27
ASSPGTGGGNSPLH
>TRBD2|TRBV30
AFGLAGLDEQF
>-|TRBV3-1/TRBV3-2
ASSQHRARTANVLT
>-|TRBV7-3
ASSLGPSTDTQY
>-|TRBV5-1
ASSTGAVRGNTEAF
>TRBD1|TRBV30
AWIPDRGNEKLF
>-|TRBV6-1
ASSEPGISNQPQH
>-|TRBV18
ASSPPPGNTEAF
>-|TRBV7-2
ASSPQVSYEQY
>-|TRBV5-5
ASSSQFEAF
>TRBD1|TRBV4-1
ASSHRTGGDEQF
>-|TRBV7-2
ASSPVPGVNQPQH
>-|TRBV3-1/TRBV3-2
ASSQGWGSSYNEQF
>-|TRBV5-1
ASSLTGALNTEAF
>-|TRBV18
ASSPAGTGAYEQY
>-|TRBV18
ASSPPAGYEQY
>-|TRBV29-1
SVPWSVDTQY
>TRBD1|TRBV15
ATSRDLQGGGYT
>TRBD1|TRBV4-1
ASSQVGQPVSYEQY
>-|TRBV25-1
ASSEYTQYEQY
>TRBD1|TRBV6-5
ASRRTGGTGELF
>-|TRBV6-5
ASKTPRLPNTEAF
>-|TRBV6-4
ASSDSGTPPDGYT
>TRBD2|TRBV5-5
ASSLDLAGAGELF
>-|TRBV5-6
ASRSSTDTQY
>-|TRBV28
ASSKSRYEQY
>TRBD1|TRBV10-1
ASGGQFLNLAKNIQY
>-|TRBV5-1
ASSLAPPGTGHTQY
>-|TRBV3-1/TRBV3-2
ASSQSGIYNSPLH
>-|TRBV9
ASSVEGSYEQY
>TRBD1|TRBV18
ASSPGQGLGGANVLT
>TRBD1|TRBV7-2
ASSLTNTGGPGNTIY
>-|TRBV5-1
ASSLGDVIFYGYT
>-|TRBV5-1
ASSSQDGNYGYT
>TRBD1|TRBV7-2
ASSGQGNQPQH
>TRBD1|TRBV2
ASSMDRGTINEQF
>-|TRBV11-1
ASSKPGKTHEQY
>-|TRBV5-8
ASSQPPHTNFRTDTQY
>TRBD1|TRBV11-3
ASSLTGGYNEQF
>-|TRBV24-1
ATSDTRAGADTQY
>-|TRBV5-4
ASSFGGSNQPQH
>TRBD1|TRBV6-5
ASRIQGTSNQPQH
>-|TRBV25-1
ASSELGANTEAF
>-|TRBV30
AWSVRRGSNTGELF
>TRBD2|TRBV11-2
ASSLVPGGSGKNIQY
>-|TRBV19
ASSMVAVSLGPQH
>-|TRBV7-2
ASSLLADGETQY
>-|TRBV6-5
ASSYSRGGRYEQY
>TRBD1|TRBV4-3
ASSRGQGTEAF
>TRBD2|TRBV6-5
ASSLTSGGYNEQF